The 7 T cell receptor beta chains reported below all come from one sample, sequenced in a study of response to subunit inactivated influenza vaccine. One entry per CDR3 protein results from TCRdb running MiXCR on the RT-PCR reads. This sample has roughly 700,000 distinct CDR3 sequences; approximately 14% occur once, and the top ten carry roughly 11%. The material sequenced was PBMCs from blood, taken about 11 days after vaccination. The receptors stem from a man aged 45-65 years who received an inactivated influenza vaccine.

This clonotype has just a few counts. The V and J genes are TRBV11-1 and TRBJ2-3; D call uncertain. Between the trimmed V and J ends, which lost 3 bases and 2 bases, there was a span of 12 bases. Germline V CDR1 and CDR2: SGHAT, FQDESV (reference sequence). This CDR3 is 15 amino acids long. The CDR3 DNA reads TGTGCCAGCAGCTTCGCTGGAGCCCTCACAGATACGCAGTATTTT. Its protein product is CASSFAGALTDTQYF.

In this sample, this clonotype turned up many times. The CDR3 protein is CASSLSLVDTQYF. The CDR3 nucleotides are TGTGCCAGCAGTTTATCGCTGGTAGATACGCAGTATTTT. The chain recombines TRBV27 with TRBJ2-3; the D is unclear. Germline assignment: CDR1 MNHEY and CDR2 SMNVEV (reference sequence). CDR3 size: 13 residues. V was pared by 0 bases and J by 5 bases, with 6 bases between.

This chain connects TRBV5-1 to TRBJ2-7; 10 bases match TRBD2. The CDR3 has 15 amino acids. Looked up from germline, CDR1 is SGHRS and CDR2 is YFSETQ. Trimming cost V 0 bases and J 6 bases; bases outside gene matches: 6. The CDR3 region is CASSLELAGPPEQYF. For the CDR3, the DNA is TGCGCCAGCAGCTTGGAACTAGCGGGACCTCCCGAGCAGTACTTC.

The genes are TRBV20-1 and TRBJ2-5; tentatively, D is TRBD1 (6 bases). This CDR3 has 13 amino acids. CDR1 is DFQATT, CDR2 SNEGSKA, per germline (reference sequence). Deletions cut 5 bases from V and 2 bases from J, with 12 bases between. Written as DNA, the CDR3 is TGCAGTGCTTCGGACAGCCCTCAAGAGACCCAGTACTTC. This sequence encodes CSASDSPQETQYF.

DNA for the CDR3: TGTGCCACCAGCAGAGGCCAGCAGGACACCATATATTTT. The encoded protein is CATSRGQQDTIYF. The rearrangement joins TRBV15 to TRBJ1-3; D call uncertain. The CDR3 is 13 residues long. From germline, CDR1 is LNHNV and CDR2 YYDKDF (reference sequence). The V and J ends lost 1 base and 8 bases respectively, with 9 bases between them.

This clonotype was found many times. The rearrangement uses TRBV12-3 or TRBV12-4 and TRBJ1-2; 12 nucleotides match TRBD1. CDR3 length equals 16 residues. The trim removed 3 bases at V and 4 bases at J, leaving 6 bases unmatched. CDR3 nucleotide sequence: TGTGCCAGCAGTTTGGGGACAGGGGGCACCCTCTATGGCTACACCTTC. This sequence encodes CASSLGTGGTLYGYTF.

The genes are TRBV28 and TRBJ2-7; D is unclear. The length of the CDR3 is 15 residues. Per germline, CDR1 MDHEN and CDR2 SYDVKM. Trimming left V 7 bases short and J 7 bases short, with 23 bases between. This chain's CDR3 is CASKGLTTVLREQYF. CDR3 coding DNA: TGTGCCAGCAAGGGCCTGACCACGGTTCTAAGGGAGCAGTACTTC.